This entry concerns a single TCR beta chain. Regarding time point: baseline, week 1 (first vaccination visit). Described treatment: pre-vaccination baseline after standard-of-care therapy. New WHO grade 3 or 4 IDH1-mutant, ATRX-lost astrocytomas were present in all donors. The data derive from a study of a mutant IDH1 vaccine in newly diagnosed glioma. Study-wide background: Treated patients showed a male proportion of roughly 62%, a female proportion of 37.5%, and a mean age of about 41 years. Patients arrived already treated with radiotherapy, temozolomide, or both, most having had both.

CDR3 size: 15 residues. Trimming shortened V by 5 bases and J by 5 bases, and 18 bases separated the two germline ends. Germline CDR1 reads LNHDA; CDR2 reads SQIVND (reference sequence). The data were produced by immunoSEQ multiplex PCR, yet TCRdb's version contains in-frame clones alone and is incomplete. The sample holds tens of thousands of clones; just under 80% are singletons and the top ten take less than 9.5%. The clonotype comes from a man aged 35 to 55 with glioma. Some clones in this sample may be carry-over from other donors' samples. The chain couples TRBV19 to TRBJ1-1; D is uncertain. This material consisted of PBMCs, taken from a glioma patient treated with radiotherapy, temozolomide or both. The CDR3 here is CASSSRRGGPTEAFF. CDR3 sequence (DNA): TGTGCCAGTAGTTCAAGGCGAGGAGGCCCGACTGAAGCTTTCTTT.